Listed here is a single T cell receptor (beta chain). What it binds is unknown. These data are taken from a study of T cells in narcolepsy. About the study: Donors had narcolepsy type 1 or type 2, or were healthy controls. The study, taken as a whole, reports: No autoreactive T cell clone sequences appeared in some memory CD4+ repertoires. Reportedly, autoreactive clonotypes were serially detected in patients' blood but not controls'.

The CDR3 covers 17 residues. After removal of 5 bases from V and 4 bases from J, the junction contained 10 bases not matched to a gene. Germline lookup yields CDR1 SNHLY and CDR2 FYNNEI. The assay was immunoSEQ multiplex PCR, and TCRdb's table has in-frame clones only and misses some. The sample comprises 35,000 to 40,000 clones, approximately 85% of which are singletons, and roughly 1.6% rests with the top ten. The sample consisted of CD45RA- memory CD4+ T cells from PBMCs. This TCR derives from a human donor with narcolepsy. The chain employs TRBV2 and TRBJ1-4; TRBD1 matches at 10 bases. The CDR3 loop reads CASSRPGQGQFNEKLFF. In DNA form, the CDR3 reads TGTGCCAGCAGTCGACCGGGACAGGGGCAATTTAATGAAAAACTGTTTTTT.